This T cell receptor beta chain emerged from a study of T cells in Graves' hyperthyroidism and ophthalmopathy (dated by TCRdb to the late 2010s). Regarding the research as a whole: Peripheral blood was sampled at the time of initial diagnosis, prior to any treatment. A discovery cohort of about a hundred patients, 43 with Graves' ophthalmopathy and fewer than 65 with stable Graves' hyperthyroidism, was used to find distinguishing TCR V-J signatures. Prospective prediction of ophthalmopathy was tested in an independent validation cohort consisting of some 19 hyperthyroidism patients and approximately 16 patients who later progressed to ophthalmopathy. The 100 or so discovery patients were divided at random into training and test sets in a 7:3 ratio. The study also compared thyroid tissue and blood T-cell repertoires from over 5 Graves' hyperthyroidism patients. After blood sampling, hyperthyroidism patients were treated with methimazole at a starting dose of 30 mg daily, and ophthalmopathy patients were treated with high-dose intravenous methylprednisolone. According to the paper, TCR Vbeta CDR3 sequencing was carried out on over 130 peripheral blood samples, which came from approximately 43 ophthalmopathy, 80 or so hyperthyroidism and approximately 17 progressor patients. Summary of the overall study and its limitations: In validation, the model predicted progression to ophthalmopathy with about 71% sensitivity and 72.22% specificity, a median of 6.5 months before onset. Sample size was not statistically predetermined, and blinding of investigators to group allocation was not performed. Most expanded thyroid clonotypes (frequency above 0.001) were also detected in blood, suggesting blood repertoires may reflect thyroid immune responses. Ophthalmopathy was separated from stable hyperthyroidism by a 13 V-J signature model, with roughly 88% sensitivity and about 81% specificity obtained in cross-validation and 80%/75% obtained in testing.

This clonotype was observed many times. What antigen it recognizes has not been identified. No base quality information exists; no much larger clone differs at one position. Amplification of TCR beta CDR3 regions was carried out from RNA transcripts. A first-round RT-PCR of the TCR CDR3 used the HTBI primer set with the Qiagen OneStep RT-PCR kit. Libraries were constructed in a second round of multiplex PCR, after which size selection and purification were carried out. The libraries were sequenced on an Illumina HiSeq2000 using paired-end 100 bp reads. The study's processing was this. SOAPnuke was used to process the raw data, removing reads that contained adapters or uncalled bases, had a mean Phred below 15, or lacked an exact match to the constant primer or identifier. COPE v1.2.5 was used to merge high-quality paired reads, and clonotypes were defined as unique nucleotide sequences. Clonotypes were aligned to IMGT TRBV, TRBD and TRBJ reference segments using MiTCR v1.1. The analysis was restricted to V-J combinations with a frequency above 0.0001, which together covered 99.2% of the repertoires. A TCS score was defined as the ratio between F50 (clonal expansion) and ExV (chaos), using BLOSUM62-based TCRdist between CDR3 peptides within each V-J. Welch's t-statistics and random forest reduced 450 to 600 V-J features to some 14, which were used in a naive Bayes classifier (R e1071). The raw public data were reprocessed by TCRdb itself: fastp quality trimming at Q25, MiXCR clonotype calling, in-frame beta chains only. Identical CDR3 proteins give one entry, which carries the most common genes and DNA. The V and J calls and clone size come from TCRdb's table, not from the authors' own analysis. The sample table contains some 460,000 distinct CDR3 sequences; only one count was recorded for 15% to 19% of them. The biggest ten clones account for approximately 8% of the sample.

The CDR3 numbers 18 residues from cysteine through phenylalanine. The DNA shown is the 54-base CDR3, in frame from base 1. Germline trimming amounts to 0 bases on V and 8 bases on J, with 15 as the count of junction bases outside the gene matches. Reading the germline V gene (reference sequence) gives CDR1 SEHNR and CDR2 FQNEAQ. Stable Graves' hyperthyroidism was defined as the absence of progression to ophthalmopathy over 18 months of follow-up. Hyperthyroidism patients were newly diagnosed, had a disease duration of under 2 months, and were aged 18 to 65 years. Exclusion was applied to patients with uncontrolled infections, other autoimmune diseases, pregnancy or lactation. Diagnoses relied on clinical symptoms, serum thyroxine and TRAb, thyroid ultrasound and orbital computed tomography. PBMCs were isolated from approximately 10 ml of fresh peripheral blood by Ficoll-Paque density gradient centrifugation. Total RNA was extracted using Trizol reagent, and RNA quality was assessed on an Agilent 2100 Bioanalyzer.

The TCR comes from a woman aged 18-29 years with Graves' hyperthyroidism. The material sequenced was blood. Here the chain combines TRBV7-9 and TRBJ2-1; 8 central bases correspond to TRBD2. The CDR3 amino acid sequence is: CASSLAQIPGGPWDEQFF. The DNA sequence reads TGTGCCAGCAGCTTAGCGCAAATTCCGGGAGGGCCTTGGGATGAGCAGTTCTTC.